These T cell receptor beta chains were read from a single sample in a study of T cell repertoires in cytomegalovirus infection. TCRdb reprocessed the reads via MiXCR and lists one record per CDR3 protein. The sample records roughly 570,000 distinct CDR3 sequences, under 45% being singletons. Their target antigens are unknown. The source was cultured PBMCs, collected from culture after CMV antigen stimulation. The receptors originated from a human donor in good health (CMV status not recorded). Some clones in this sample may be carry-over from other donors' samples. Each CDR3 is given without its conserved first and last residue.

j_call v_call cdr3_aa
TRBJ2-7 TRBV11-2 ASSLGGWTYEQY
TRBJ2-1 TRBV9 DLNGLALSYNEQF
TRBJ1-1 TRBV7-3 ASSGPGREITNTEAF
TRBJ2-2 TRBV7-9 ASSTRGGRTNTGELF
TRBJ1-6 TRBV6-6 ASSYSGEHRSPLH
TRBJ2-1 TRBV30 AWSPLADISNEQF
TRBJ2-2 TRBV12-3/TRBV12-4 ASILTNTGELF
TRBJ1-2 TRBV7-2 ASSIPGTGRTYGYT
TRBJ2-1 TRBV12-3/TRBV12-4 ASSGLAGVQNEQF
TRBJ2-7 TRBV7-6 ASSLGWGPAGAYEQY
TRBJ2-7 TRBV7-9 ASSPASYYEQY
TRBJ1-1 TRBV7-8 ASSPNRGWGTEAF
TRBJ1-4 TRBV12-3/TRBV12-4 ASSHREVDEKLF
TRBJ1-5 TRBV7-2 ASSFSGGSNQPQH
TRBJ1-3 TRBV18 ASSLGTADGNTIY
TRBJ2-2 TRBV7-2 ASSLISWSSGELF
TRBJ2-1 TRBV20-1 SARTDPSSYNEQF
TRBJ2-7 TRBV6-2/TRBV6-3 ASSITGVYEQY
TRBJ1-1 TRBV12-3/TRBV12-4 ASRDRTINTEAF
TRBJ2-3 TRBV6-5 ASSYLSGSTDTQY
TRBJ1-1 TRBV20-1 SAPRAGARNTEAF
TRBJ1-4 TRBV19 ASSFRTGGAEKLF
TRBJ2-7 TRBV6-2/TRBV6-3 ASSYSIPYEQY